This is a list of T cell receptor beta chains from one sample in a study of cytomegalovirus exposure and HLA in healthy donors. Clones were read by immunoSEQ multiplex PCR, and TCRdb kept only the in-frame ones, dropping some. The sample has about 130,000 clones. Sequenced: PBMCs. The receptor source for this set is a man between 18 and 35 years old in good health and CMV-seronegative. Both conserved end residues are part of each CDR3. A D gene is named only where the DNA matches it firmly.

v_call: TRBV21-1
d_call: -
j_call: TRBJ1-5
cdr3_nt: TGTGCCAGCAGAGGACAGTCGGTGCTTAGGGCGAATCAGCCCCAGCATTTT
cdr3_aa: CASRGQSVLRANQPQHF

v_call: TRBV4-1
d_call: -
j_call: TRBJ1-5
cdr3_nt: TGCGCCAGCAGCCATCCAGGGAATCAGCCCCAGCATTTT
cdr3_aa: CASSHPGNQPQHF

v_call: TRBV29-1
d_call: -
j_call: TRBJ1-1
cdr3_nt: TGCAGCGTTGGTACAGAAATCATGAACACTGAAGCTTTCTTT
cdr3_aa: CSVGTEIMNTEAFF

v_call: TRBV7-2
d_call: -
j_call: TRBJ2-2
cdr3_nt: TGTGCCAGCAGCTTATCCCTAACCGGGGAGCTGTTTTTT
cdr3_aa: CASSLSLTGELFF

v_call: TRBV18
d_call: -
j_call: TRBJ2-2
cdr3_nt: TGTGCTAGCTCACCAACCGGGACATCGAACACCGGGGAGCTGTTTTTT
cdr3_aa: CASSPTGTSNTGELFF

v_call: TRBV6-5
d_call: TRBD1
j_call: TRBJ1-1
cdr3_nt: TGTGCCAGCAGAGGGGACAGGGGCTTGAACACTGAAGCTTTCTTT
cdr3_aa: CASRGDRGLNTEAFF

v_call: TRBV6-4
d_call: TRBD1
j_call: TRBJ1-2
cdr3_nt: TGTGCCAGCGACCCCGTCTTCCGGGACAGGGGGATCTATGGCTACACCTTC
cdr3_aa: CASDPVFRDRGIYGYTF

v_call: TRBV10-3
d_call: -
j_call: TRBJ1-2
cdr3_nt: TGTGCCATCAGTGAAGGAGCGGGTGGCTACACCTTC
cdr3_aa: CAISEGAGGYTF

v_call: TRBV6-5
d_call: -
j_call: TRBJ1-4
cdr3_nt: TGTGCCAGCAGACAGGGAGGGAGTGAAAAACTGTTTTTT
cdr3_aa: CASRQGGSEKLFF

v_call: TRBV27
d_call: -
j_call: TRBJ2-2
cdr3_nt: TGTGCCAGCAGTTTAGCGGGTCGGGAGCTGTTTTTT
cdr3_aa: CASSLAGRELFF